This T cell receptor beta chain was observed in a study of post-analysis software for immune sequencing data. Study background: Included among the disease courses, which were recorded for the cohort, were relapsing-remitting, secondary progressive and progressive-relapsing multiple sclerosis.

This clonotype was seen a handful of times. What it recognizes is unknown. Per germline, CDR1 SQVTM and CDR2 ANQGSEA. Trimming left V 4 bases short and J 5 bases short, with 5 bases between. The CDR3 covers 11 residues. The authors incorporated unique molecular identifiers into the TCR beta cDNA libraries. Starting from about 0.98 to 11 million T cells, the study yielded roughly 0.5 million cDNA molecules. TCRdb re-analysed the PCR reads in MiXCR, keeping a single row per CDR3 protein. The sample yields around 440,000 distinct CDR3 sequences, nearly 45% seen once. Study-level results: F-measure co-clustering was strong for batch-matched samples. Five or six TRBV segments were significantly more frequent in patients than in controls. TRBV5-6, TRBV5-1 and TRBV20-1 were among these segments. Diversity measured as normalized Chao1 was significantly lower in multiple sclerosis patients than in controls.

Source material: blood. The clonotype originates from a girl aged 5 to 17 with multiple sclerosis. The rearrangement uses TRBV29-1 and TRBJ2-2, with a weak D call TRBD2 (5 bases). CDR3 nucleotides: TGCAGCGTTGGAGGGACCGGGGAGCTGTTTTTT. Amino acids: CSVGGTGELFF.